This section outlines one T cell receptor beta chain sequence together with its context. Its antigen is not identified. Before sequencing, viral peptide pools were used by the ViraFEST assay to expand antigen-specific CD4+ T cells. Isolation of CD4+ T cells took place after less than twelve days of culture. The study found no prior SARS-CoV-2 infection in the vaccine recipients, who tested negative for nucleocapsid antibodies. The entry originates in a study of vaccination effects on CD4 cells after COVID-19. Findings and limits, study-wide: The study found marked clonal contraction of infection- and vaccine-induced clones late after vaccination.

Repertoires were generated with immunoSEQ multiplex PCR, while TCRdb's copy carries only in-frame clones and drops some. The sample holds 20,000 to 25,000 clones, 60% to 75% seen once. Germline V gene sequence: CDR1 SGHAT, CDR2 FQNNGV. The CDR3 loop spans 13 amino acids. The V gene lost 0 bases and the J gene lost 14 bases, with 13 bases spanning the gap. This TCR derives from a human donor who received a COVID-19 vaccine. This material consisted of CD4+ T cells from PBMCs cultured with HCoV-NL63 spike peptides, taken before COVID-19 vaccination. The genes are TRBV11-2 and TRBJ1-4; no clear D. CDR3 amino acids: CASSLDPGSGLFF. CDR3 nucleotides: TGTGCCAGCAGCTTAGATCCGGGTTCGGGGCTGTTTTTT. Drawing the rest from reference TRBV11-2 and TRBJ1-4, the complete variable domain is EAGVAQSPRYKIIEKRQSVAFWCNPISGHATLYWYQQILGQGPKLLIQFQNNGVVDDSQLPKDRFSAERLKGVDSTLKIQPAKLEDSAVYLCASSLDPGSGLFFGSGTQLSVL.